These 5 T cell receptor beta chains came from one sample sequenced in a study of blood T cell repertoires in COVID-19. Method: immunoSEQ multiplex PCR; TCRdb's copy keeps in-frame clones and lacks some. The table has about 440,000 clones, 85% to 90% seen once. The specimen was peripheral blood. The receptors come from a woman in her thirties with acute or convalescent COVID-19.

V gene TRBV5-6 combines with J gene TRBJ1-6, with D maybe TRBD1 (5 bases). The length of the CDR3 is 14 residues. Germline V gene data show CDR1 as SGHDT and CDR2 as YYEEEE. V was trimmed by 4 bases and J by 9 bases, leaving 14 bases between them. The CDR3 region has the DNA TGTGCCAGCAGCAACGGGGGGGTTGGTTCACCCCTCCACTTT. This codes for CASSNGGVGSPLHF.

The chain carries TRBV7-6 and TRBJ2-6; 12 bases fit TRBD2. The germline V gene encodes CDR1 SGHVS and CDR2 FNYEAQ. The CDR3 has 17 residues. With V trimmed by 5 bases and J by 3 bases, 5 bases remained unmatched. CDR3 in DNA: TGTGCCAGCAGCCAGAGGACTAGCGGGGTTGGGGCCAACGTCCTGACTTTC. Residues: CASSQRTSGVGANVLTF.

The chain has TRBV4-1 and TRBJ1-5; unclear D gene. The CDR3 is 13 residues long. Between the trimmed V and J ends, which lost 0 bases and 11 bases, there was a span of 11 bases. CDR1 is MGHRA and CDR2 is YSYEKL in the germline V gene. CDR3 sequence: CASSQEIYGAQHF. In nucleotides, the CDR3 is TGCGCCAGCAGCCAAGAAATATACGGTGCCCAGCATTTT.

For the CDR3, the DNA is TGTGCCAGCAGCGCCCAAGTATGGGGCTCCCAAGAGACCCAGTACTTC. It translates to CASSAQVWGSQETQYF. J is TRBJ2-5 and V is TRBV5-5; D perhaps matches TRBD1 (5 bases). CDR3 length equals 16 residues. Trimming removed 4 bases from V and 1 base from J, with 17 bases in between. CDR1 SGHKS and CDR2 YYEKEE come from the germline V gene (reference sequence). Looking up the rest from reference TRBV5-5 and TRBJ2-5 gives the full variable domain: DAGVTQSPTHLIKTRGQQVTLRCSPISGHKSVSWYQQVLGQGPQFIFQYYEKEERGRGNFPDRFSARQFPNYSSELNVNALLLGDSALYLCASSAQVWGSQETQYFGPGTRLLVL.

This clone was observed a single time. The chain links TRBV28 to TRBJ1-1; D is unresolved. Per the germline V gene, CDR1 is MDHEN and CDR2 is SYDVKM. The CDR3 runs to 16 residues. The ends were cut back, 5 bases at V and 1 base at J, with 17 bases in the middle. CDR3 sequence (DNA): TGTGCCAGCAGTCCTACCGGCCGGGGAAAGAACACTGAAGCTTTCTTT. Its translation: CASSPTGRGKNTEAFF.